The 2 T cell receptor beta chains presented below share a single source sample, sequenced in a study of siplizumab effects on memory and regulatory T cells. TCRdb's copy holds only in-frame clones and misses some; the assay was immunoSEQ multiplex PCR. The data hold around 87,000 clones, with 70% to 90% observed a single time. Sequences were obtained from CD4+ T cells sorted from blood. The receptors were sampled from a human donor in good health.

This chain links TRBV21-1 with TRBJ2-1; TRBD1 is the table's D call and was not checked against the DNA. TRBV21-1 is a pseudogene. The CDR3 has 14 amino acids. The DNA of the CDR3 is TGTGCCAGCAGCAACGGGACAGGGGACAATGAGCAGTTCTTC. Translating gives CASSNGTGDNEQFF.

CDR3 in DNA: TGTGCCAGCAGCTTTTCCAGGGGGTACGAGCAGTACTTC. The encoded protein is CASSFSRGYEQYF. This chain connects TRBV7-6 to TRBJ2-7, with 7 bases aligning to TRBD1. The V segment lost 3 bases and the J segment 4 bases; nucleotides outside the gene matches: 3. The CDR3 spans 13 residues. Germline-derived CDR1 and CDR2 are SGHVS and FNYEAQ.